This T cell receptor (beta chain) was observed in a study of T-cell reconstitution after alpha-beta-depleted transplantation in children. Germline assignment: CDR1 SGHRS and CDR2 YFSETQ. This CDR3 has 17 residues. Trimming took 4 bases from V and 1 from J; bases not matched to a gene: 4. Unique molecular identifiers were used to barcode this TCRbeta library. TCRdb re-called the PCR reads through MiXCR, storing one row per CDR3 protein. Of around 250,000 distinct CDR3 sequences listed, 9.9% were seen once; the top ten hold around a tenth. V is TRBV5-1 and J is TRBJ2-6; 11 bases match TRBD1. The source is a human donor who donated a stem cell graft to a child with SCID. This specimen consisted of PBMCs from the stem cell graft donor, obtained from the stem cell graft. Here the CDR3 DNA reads TGCGCCAGCAGCAGGGGACAGGGGGGTTCTGGGGCCAACGTCCTGACTTTC. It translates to CASSRGQGGSGANVLTF.